This TCR beta chain was obtained from a study of T cell responses to AZD1222 COVID-19 vaccine. Whole-study results and caveats: In a largely white British group with more females than males, clonal diversity was possibly underestimated.

Libraries were prepared by immunoSEQ multiplex PCR; TCRdb keeps only in-frame clonotypes and omits some of them. Of around 130,000 clones listed, just under 95% were seen once; the top ten hold 1.1%. Germline V gene lookup returns CDR1 SGHNT and CDR2 YENEEA. This CDR3 region has 16 residues. On this clone: The target antigen is unknown. Relative to the germline gene, one junction end is altered; a read error may explain this.

The sequence derives from an adult who received the AZD1222 COVID-19 vaccine. The chain joins TRBV11-3 to TRBJ2-6; TRBD2 might be the D (5 bases). The sample here was peripheral blood, taken 28 days after the second AZD1222 dose. CDR3 sequence: CASSLGGLSEANVLTF. CDR3 nucleotides: TGTGCCAGCAGCTTGGGCGGGCTCTCTGAGGCCAACGTCCTGACTTTC.